The T cell receptor beta chain under discussion was sequenced for a study of T cells in Graves' hyperthyroidism and ophthalmopathy. It was RNA transcripts that yielded the amplified TCR beta CDR3 regions. The TCR CDR3 first-round RT-PCR relied on the HTBI primer set. TCRdb ran MiXCR on the multiplex PCR reads and lists one entry per CDR3 protein. The table records 600,000 to 750,000 distinct CDR3 sequences, around 16% of them present only once. Germline trimming cut 5 bases from V and 2 bases from J; bases unmatched to any gene: 6. CDR3 size: 17 residues. Germline V CDR1 and CDR2: SEHNR, FQNEAQ (reference sequence).

This chain joins TRBV7-9 and TRBJ2-1, with TRBD2 matching 13 bases. The origin of this receptor is a man over 45 with Graves' hyperthyroidism. Sequenced material: blood. The CDR3 sequence is CASSPGTSGNTYNEQFF. DNA of the CDR3: TGTGCCAGCAGCCCCGGGACTAGCGGGAATACCTACAATGAGCAGTTCTTC.